This T cell receptor (beta chain) was captured by sequencing in a study of response to subunit inactivated influenza vaccine (dated by TCRdb to the late 2010s). Background for the entire study: Deep quantitative T cell receptor repertoire profiling was used in the study to track responses to a trivalent subunit inactivated influenza vaccine.

This clonotype was detected a few times. Its recognized antigen is unknown. Base qualities are not provided; no much larger clone lies one nucleotide away. Library preparation employed RT-PCR. Sequenced on an Illumina HiSeq 2500. The public reads were quality trimmed at Q25 with fastp and then assembled into clones with MiXCR by TCRdb, keeping productive beta chains. CDR3 protein sequences are deduplicated, and each keeps its most common genes and DNA. In all, the sample holds about 190,000 distinct CDR3 sequences, and 13% to 15% of those were seen once. The top ten constitute about 25% of the sample. CDR1 and CDR2, per the germline V gene, are MDHEN and SYDVKM. The CDR3 spans 20 residues, from the cysteine through the phenylalanine. The DNA shown is the 60-base CDR3, in frame from base 1. V has 2 bases trimmed and J has 4 bases trimmed; junction bases matching no gene number 17. Study-wide findings and limitations: It was suggested by the authors that each seasonal influenza vaccination may recruit only a limited number of new T cells.

This sequence was found in a man aged 45-60 years who received an inactivated influenza vaccine. Donor details come from another sample of the same person, matched by shared clones. The V and J segments used are TRBV28 and TRBJ2-2, with TRBD1 matching 9 junction bases. The sample here was CD8+ T cells sorted from PBMCs, taken 5 days after vaccination. The CDR3 region: CASSLGDREENYLITGELFF. The nucleotide sequence reads TGTGCCAGCAGTTTAGGGGACAGGGAAGAGAACTACTTAATCACCGGGGAGCTGTTTTTT.